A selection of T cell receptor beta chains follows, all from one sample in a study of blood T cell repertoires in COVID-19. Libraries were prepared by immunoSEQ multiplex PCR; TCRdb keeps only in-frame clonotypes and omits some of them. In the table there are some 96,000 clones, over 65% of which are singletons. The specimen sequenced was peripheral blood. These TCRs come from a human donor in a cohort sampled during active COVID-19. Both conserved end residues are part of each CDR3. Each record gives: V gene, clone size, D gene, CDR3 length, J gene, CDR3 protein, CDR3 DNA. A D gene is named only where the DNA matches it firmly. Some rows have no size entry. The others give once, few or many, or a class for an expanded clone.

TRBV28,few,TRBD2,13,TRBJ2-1,CSAGGPTYNEQFF,TGTTCCGCGGGGGGGCCGACCTACAATGAGCAGTTCTTC
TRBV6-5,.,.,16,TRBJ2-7,CASSYSTLDSSYEQYF,TGTGCCAGCAGTTACTCGACCTTGGACAGTTCCTACGAGCAGTACTTC
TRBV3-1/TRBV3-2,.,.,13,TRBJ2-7,CASSQFRGAEQYF,TGTGCCAGCAGCCAATTTCGGGGGGCCGAGCAGTACTTC
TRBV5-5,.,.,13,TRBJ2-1,CASRGVFYNEQFF,TGTGCCAGCCGAGGAGTATTCTACAATGAGCAGTTCTTC
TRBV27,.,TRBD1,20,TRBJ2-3,CASSLFLPSYPGQGTDTQYF,TGTGCCAGCAGTTTATTTCTGCCCTCTTACCCGGGACAGGGAACAGATACGCAGTATTTT
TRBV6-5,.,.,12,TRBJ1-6,CASSYSDSPLHF,TGTGCCAGCAGTTATTCGGATTCACCCCTCCACTTT
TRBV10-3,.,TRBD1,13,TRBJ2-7,CAISRDRSAEQYF,TGTGCCATCAGTCGGGACAGGTCAGCCGAGCAGTACTTC
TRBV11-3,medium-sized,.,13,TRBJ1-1,CASSLDGNTEAFF,TGTGCCAGCAGCTTAGACGGGAACACTGAAGCTTTCTTT
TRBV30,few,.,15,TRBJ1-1,CAWSPIRDLNTEAFF,TGTGCCTGGAGCCCCATCCGGGACTTGAACACTGAAGCTTTCTTT
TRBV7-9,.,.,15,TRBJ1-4,CASSSQRSSNEKLFF,TGTGCCAGCAGCTCCCAACGGAGCAGCAATGAAAAACTGTTTTTT
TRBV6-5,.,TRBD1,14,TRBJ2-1,CASSYDRGSSEQFF,TGTGCCAGCAGTTACGACAGGGGGTCGAGTGAGCAGTTCTTC
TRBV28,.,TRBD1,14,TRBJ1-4,CASKTPGQNEKLFF,TGTGCCAGCAAGACACCGGGACAGAATGAAAAACTGTTTTTT
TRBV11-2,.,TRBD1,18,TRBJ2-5,CASSFGQGASGGRETQYF,TGTGCCAGCAGCTTTGGACAGGGGGCTTCCGGAGGACGAGAGACCCAGTACTTC
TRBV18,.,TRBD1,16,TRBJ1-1,CASSPDPRTGRTEAFF,TGTGCCAGCTCACCTGACCCCCGGACAGGGCGCACTGAAGCTTTCTTT
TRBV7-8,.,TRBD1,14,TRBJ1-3,CATATGAFGNTIYF,TGTGCCACCGCGACAGGGGCTTTTGGAAACACCATATATTTT
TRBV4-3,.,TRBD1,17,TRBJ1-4,CASSQARPGQGAKKLFF,TGCGCCAGCAGCCAAGCAAGACCGGGACAGGGGGCCAAAAAACTGTTTTTT
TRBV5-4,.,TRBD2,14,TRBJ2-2,CASSAGLAAGELFF,TGTGCCAGCAGCGCGGGACTAGCGGCCGGGGAGCTGTTTTTT
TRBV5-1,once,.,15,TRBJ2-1,CASSFFGQSTNEQFF,TGCGCCAGCAGCTTCTTCGGACAGTCCACCAATGAGCAGTTCTTC
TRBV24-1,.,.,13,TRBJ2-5,CATSDSREETQYF,TGTGCCACCAGTGACTCCAGGGAAGAGACCCAGTACTTC
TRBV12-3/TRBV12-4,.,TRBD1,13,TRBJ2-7,CASRSTGPYEQYF,TGTGCCAGCAGGTCGACAGGGCCCTACGAGCAGTACTTC
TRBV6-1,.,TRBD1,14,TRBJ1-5,CASSEGTGGQPQHF,TGTGCCAGCAGTGAAGGGACAGGGGGTCAGCCCCAGCATTTT
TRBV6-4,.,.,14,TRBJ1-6,CASSVDSSDSPLHF,TGTGCCAGCAGTGTCGACAGTTCTGATTCACCCCTCCACTTT
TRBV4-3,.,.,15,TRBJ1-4,CASSQDWGGGEKLFF,TGCGCCAGCAGCCAAGATTGGGGGGGCGGCGAAAAACTGTTTTTT
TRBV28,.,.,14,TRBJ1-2,CASSSYRVAYGYTF,TGTGCCAGCAGTTCCTACAGGGTTGCCTATGGCTACACCTTC
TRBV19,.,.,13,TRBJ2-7,CASSIVWGAEQYF,TGTGCCAGTAGTATAGTGTGGGGAGCCGAGCAGTACTTC
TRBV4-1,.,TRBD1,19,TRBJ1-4,CASSQDLRGTGGFNEKLFF,TGCGCCAGCAGCCAAGATCTTCGTGGGACAGGGGGATTTAATGAAAAACTGTTTTTT
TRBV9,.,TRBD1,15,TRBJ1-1,CASSTGQGVGTEAFF,TGTGCCAGCAGCACCGGACAGGGGGTAGGCACTGAAGCTTTCTTT
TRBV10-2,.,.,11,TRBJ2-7,CASRRSYEQYF,TGCGCCAGCCGGAGGTCCTACGAGCAGTACTTC
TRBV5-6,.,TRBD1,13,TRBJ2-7,CASPDRGPNEQYF,TGTGCCAGTCCCGACAGGGGGCCAAACGAGCAGTACTTC
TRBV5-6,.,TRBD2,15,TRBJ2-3,CASSWTSGIRDTQYF,TGTGCCAGCAGCTGGACTAGCGGGATTCGAGATACGCAGTATTTT
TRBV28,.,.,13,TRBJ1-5,CASSPITYQPQHF,TGTGCCAGCAGTCCTATTACTTATCAGCCCCAGCATTTT
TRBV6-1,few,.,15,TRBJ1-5,CASSEGRVGNQPQHF,TGTGCCAGCAGTGAAGGCAGGGTTGGCAATCAGCCCCAGCATTTT
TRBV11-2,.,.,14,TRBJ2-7,CASGRTRGSYEQYF,TGTGCCAGCGGACGGACTCGGGGCTCCTACGAGCAGTACTTC
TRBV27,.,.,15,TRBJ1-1,CASSLFGTSNTEAFF,TGTGCCAGCAGTTTATTTGGGACATCGAACACTGAAGCTTTCTTT
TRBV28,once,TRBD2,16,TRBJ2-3,CASSLIGGGALDTQYF,TGTGCCAGCAGTTTAATCGGCGGGGGGGCTTTAGATACGCAGTATTTT
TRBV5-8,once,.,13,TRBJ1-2,CASRLTGLSQTLF,TGTGCCAGCAGACTGACGGGACTCAGTCAAACCCTCTTC
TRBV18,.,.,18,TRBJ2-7,CASSPPRDSYRVPYEQYF,TGTGCCAGCTCACCACCGAGGGATTCCTACAGGGTTCCCTACGAGCAGTACTTC
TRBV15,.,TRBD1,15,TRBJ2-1,CATSSRDRAFDEQFF,TGTGCCACCAGCAGCCGGGACAGGGCTTTTGATGAGCAGTTCTTC
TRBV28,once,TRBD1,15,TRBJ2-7,CASSAPGTGDYEQYF,TGTGCCAGCAGTGCCCCCGGGACAGGGGATTACGAGCAGTACTTC
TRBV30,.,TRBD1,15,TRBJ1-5,CAWSETGGINQPQHF,TGTGCCTGGAGCGAGACAGGGGGTATCAATCAGCCCCAGCATTTT
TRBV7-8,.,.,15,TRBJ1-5,CASSLGWSGDQPQHF,TGTGCCAGCAGCTTAGGTTGGTCAGGGGATCAGCCCCAGCATTTT
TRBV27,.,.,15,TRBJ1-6,CASSYRPLYNSPLHF,TGTGCCAGCAGCTACCGTCCCCTCTATAATTCACCCCTCCACTTT
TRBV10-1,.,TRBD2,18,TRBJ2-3,CASSESAWTSGRTDTQYF,TGCGCCAGCAGTGAGTCGGCTTGGACTAGCGGGAGGACAGATACGCAGTATTTT
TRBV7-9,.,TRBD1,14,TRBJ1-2,CASSSGTGVDGYTF,TGTGCCAGCAGCTCGGGGACAGGGGTTGATGGCTACACCTTC
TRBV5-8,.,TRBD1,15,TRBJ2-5,CASSDRDRLSETQYF,TGTGCCAGCAGCGACCGGGACAGGCTCTCAGAGACCCAGTACTTC
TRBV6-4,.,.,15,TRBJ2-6,CASSDRSSGANVLTF,TGTGCCAGCAGTGACAGGAGCTCTGGGGCCAACGTCCTGACTTTC
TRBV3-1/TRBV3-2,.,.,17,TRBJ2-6,CASSQWGSFTGANVLTF,TGTGCCAGCAGCCAATGGGGCAGTTTCACTGGGGCCAACGTCCTGACTTTC
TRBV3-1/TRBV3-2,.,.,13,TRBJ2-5,CASSHNREETQYF,TGTGCCAGCAGCCACAACAGGGAAGAGACCCAGTACTTC
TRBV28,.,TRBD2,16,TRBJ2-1,CASSLTSGASYNEQFF,TGTGCCAGCAGTTTAACTAGCGGGGCTTCCTACAATGAGCAGTTCTTC
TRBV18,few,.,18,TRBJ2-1,CASSPRLGGVNSYNEQFF,TGTGCCAGCTCACCACGACTGGGCGGGGTTAACTCCTACAATGAGCAGTTCTTC
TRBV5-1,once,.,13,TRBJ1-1,CASSGGTNTEAFF,TGCGCCAGCAGCGGGGGGACGAACACTGAAGCTTTCTTT
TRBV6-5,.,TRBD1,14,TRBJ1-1,CASRPGQGALEAFF,TGTGCCAGCAGACCCGGACAGGGCGCGTTAGAAGCTTTCTTT